This T cell receptor (beta chain) was sequenced in a study of T cells in Graves' hyperthyroidism and ophthalmopathy. TCR beta CDR3 regions were amplified from RNA. First-round RT-PCR with HTBI primers amplified the TCR CDR3 region. TCRdb fed the multiplex PCR reads into MiXCR, producing one record per CDR3 protein. The sample lists around 190,000 distinct CDR3 sequences; around 17% were seen once. This clonotype was counted many times. Germline CDR1 is MNHNS and CDR2 is SASEGT. Trimming pared 0 bases from V and 7 bases from J, leaving 10 bases between. The CDR3 contains 15 residues. The rearrangement joins TRBV6-1 to TRBJ1-6, with D unclear. Sequenced material: blood. This clonotype was sampled from a woman aged 50 to 60 with Graves' hyperthyroidism. CDR3 nucleotide sequence: TGTGCCAGCAGTGAAGCGAGCAGAAAAAATTCACCCCTCCACTTT. It translates to CASSEASRKNSPLHF.